This paragraph covers one T cell receptor (beta chain) sequence. Profiled with immunoSEQ multiplex PCR; TCRdb holds only in-frame clones, not every one. Of 65,000 to 95,000 clones in the sample, under 90% are singletons; the top ten hold 3% to 3.5%. Germline V gives CDR1 MNHNS, CDR2 SASEGT. The CDR3 sequence is 15 residues long. With 6 bases clipped from V and 0 bases from J, the junction kept 5 bases outside the gene matches. This record comes from a study of neoadjuvant anti-PD-1 for oral cavity cancer. Sample: PBMCs, taken before nivolumab (anti-PD-1) treatment. V and J are TRBV6-1 and TRBJ1-5, with TRBD1 identical over 7 bases. This clonotype was sampled from a person aged 35-79 years with oral cavity squamous cell carcinoma. For the CDR3, the DNA is TGTGCCAGCAGCTTCGGGACAGATAGCAATCAGCCCCAGCATTTT. Amino acid sequence: CASSFGTDSNQPQHF.